This is a list of T cell receptor beta chains from one sample in a study of vaccination effects on CD4 cells after COVID-19. Which antigens these TCRs recognize remains unknown. Measured with immunoSEQ multiplex PCR; TCRdb has only the in-frame clones, and not every one. Of 20,000 to 25,000 clones listed, 80% to 90% are singletons. Here the sequenced sample was CD4+ T cells from PBMCs cultured with SARS-CoV-2 spike peptides, taken after COVID-19 vaccination. The source is a human donor who received a COVID-19 vaccine. Some clones in this sample may be carry-over from other donors' samples. The CDR3 runs from the conserved cysteine through the conserved F or W. D genes are given only for firm matches. Clone sizes are given selectively: once, few, many, or a class where the clone is expanded.

abundance	j_gene	d_gene	v_gene	CDR3aa	CDR3nt
-	TRBJ2-5	-	TRBV18	CASSPGYETQYF	TGTGCCAGCTCACCAGGGTACGAGACCCAGTACTTC
-	TRBJ2-2	-	TRBV5-1	CASRGGPPNTGELFF	TGCGCCAGCAGAGGGGGGCCCCCGAACACCGGGGAGCTGTTTTTT
once	TRBJ1-2	-	TRBV5-8	CASTLRITTPYGYTF	TGTGCCAGCACCCTCCGAATTACGACCCCGTATGGCTACACCTTC
-	TRBJ2-1	-	TRBV19	CASSILRGNEQFF	TGTGCCAGTAGTATCCTGAGGGGCAATGAGCAGTTCTTC
-	TRBJ1-2	-	TRBV7-2	CASSLKGVRGYTF	TGTGCCAGCAGCTTAAAAGGGGTTCGGGGCTACACCTTC
-	TRBJ2-3	-	TRBV29-1	CSVPLEGGRADTQYF	TGCAGCGTTCCCCTAGAGGGGGGTAGAGCAGATACGCAGTATTTT
-	TRBJ2-5	-	TRBV18	CASSPRSTSQETQYF	TGTGCCAGCTCACCACGGTCGACTAGCCAAGAGACCCAGTACTTC
-	TRBJ2-5	-	TRBV15	CATSRSSQGLQETQYF	TGTGCCACCAGCAGATCCAGCCAGGGGCTACAAGAGACCCAGTACTTC
once	TRBJ2-3	TRBD2	TRBV6-2/TRBV6-3	CASSYKGGGVTDTQYF	TGTGCCAGCAGTTACAAAGGCGGGGGGGTCACAGATACGCAGTATTTT
-	TRBJ2-1	TRBD1	TRBV5-1	CASSLWTGPNEQFF	TGCGCCAGCAGCTTATGGACAGGCCCCAATGAGCAGTTCTTC